This TCR beta chain was documented in a study of PD-L1 blockade in urothelial cancer. Overall study: Bladder-origin urothelial cancer in males described about 90% of the 29 patients.

Generated by immunoSEQ multiplex PCR, the TCRdb table keeps only in-frame clones and is missing some. The sample records 46,000 or so clones, about 90% being singletons. This CDR3 has 15 amino acids. The J segment lost 1 base and the V segment lost 6 bases, leaving 4 bases of the junction unmatched. Germline V gives CDR1 MNHNY, CDR2 SVGAGI (reference sequence). The time point is: peripheral blood 6 weeks after treatment start. The study, taken as a whole, reports: Durable-benefit cases showed more tumor-associated blood clone expansion at 3 weeks. Pretreatment TCR clonality in blood under the median foretold superior survival.

A note on this clone: What it binds is not known.

The V and J genes are TRBV6-6 and TRBJ2-2; 8 nucleotides match TRBD1. The material was PBMCs, obtained around atezolizumab (anti-PD-L1) treatment. The receptor was isolated from a man aged 60 to 75 with urothelial cancer. CDR3 sequence: CASRRTGRNTGELFF. The CDR3 DNA sequence: TGTGCCAGCAGACGGACAGGGAGGAACACCGGGGAGCTGTTTTTT.